Below are 22 T cell receptor beta chains sequenced from a single sample in a study of blood T cell repertoires in COVID-19. Produced via immunoSEQ multiplex PCR; TCRdb's table is partial and in-frame only. The sample records 130,000 or so clones, approximately 90% being singletons. Sequences were obtained from peripheral blood. Receptor source: a man in his forties with acute or convalescent COVID-19.

This clone appeared a single time. The chain recombines TRBV14 with TRBJ1-2; possible D gene TRBD1, 5 bases. With 1 base removed from V and 6 bases from J, the gap between germline ends came to 9 bases. Germline V gene data show CDR1 as SGHDN and CDR2 as FVKESK. CDR3 length: 13 amino acids. CDR3 DNA sequence: TGTGCCAGCAGCCAAGTAGGGGTGGATGGCTACACCTTC. Translating gives CASSQVGVDGYTF.

The gene calls are TRBV3-1 (or the pseudogene TRBV3-2) and TRBJ1-1, with TRBD1 matching over 10 bases. CDR3 length: 15 amino acids. Germline CDR1 reads LGHDT; CDR2 reads YNNKEL (reference sequence). J gave up 7 bases and V 1 base, and 6 bases lay outside the gene matches. The CDR3 reads CASSQGDRGRDEAFF. CDR3 nucleotide sequence: TGTGCCAGCAGCCAAGGTGACAGGGGGCGTGATGAAGCTTTCTTT.

The genes are TRBV24-1 and TRBJ2-1; 7 bases line up with TRBD1. Trimming cost V 6 bases and J 8 bases; bases outside gene matches: 18. Germline lookup yields CDR1 KGHDR and CDR2 SFDVKD. CDR3 length: 17 residues. DNA of the CDR3: TGTGCCACCAGTTCCACGGACAGGCCGTTGGGATCAGATGAGCAGTTCTTC. Amino acids: CATSSTDRPLGSDEQFF.

The chain carries TRBV12-3 or TRBV12-4 and TRBJ1-1; TRBD1 matches at 9 bases. Losses at the gene ends were 6 bases for V and 4 bases for J; bases not matched to a gene: 3. The length of the CDR3 is 13 residues. Written as DNA, the CDR3 is TGTGCCAGCAGCCCGGGACAGGGCACTGAAGCTTTCTTT. Its translation is CASSPGQGTEAFF.

The V and J genes are TRBV2 and TRBJ2-2; a possible D gene is TRBD1 (6 bases). Trimming pared 0 bases from V and 4 bases from J, leaving 15 bases between. This CDR3 has 17 amino acids. Looked up from germline, CDR1 is SNHLY and CDR2 is FYNNEI. The CDR3 sequence: CASSEAVTGTGTGELFF. Here the CDR3 DNA reads TGTGCCAGCAGTGAAGCGGTTACAGGGACGGGCACCGGGGAGCTGTTTTTT.

The chain has TRBV7-2 and TRBJ1-3; D is unclear. The germline gives CDR1 SGHTA, CDR2 FQGNSA. The ends were cut back, 3 bases at V and 0 bases at J, with 9 bases in the middle. The CDR3 length is 15 residues. This CDR3 is CASSFGIHSGNTIYF. As DNA, the CDR3 is TGTGCCAGCAGCTTCGGGATCCACTCTGGAAACACCATATATTTT.

The chain has TRBV7-6 and TRBJ2-2; TRBD2 aligns across 15 bases. The V gene end was trimmed by 4 bases and the J gene end by 10 bases; junction bases not matched to a gene: 10. The CDR3 loop spans 17 amino acids. Germline V CDR1 and CDR2: SGHVS, FNYEAQ. CDR3 residues: CASSYGLAGGPFEELFF. Here the CDR3 DNA reads TGTGCCAGCAGCTACGGACTAGCGGGGGGGCCGTTTGAGGAGCTGTTTTTT.

About this clone: The identical CDR3 is also encoded by other nucleotide sequences in the sample. V and J are TRBV3-1 (or the pseudogene TRBV3-2) and TRBJ1-1, with D possibly TRBD1 on 5 matching bases. The germline V gene encodes CDR1 LGHDT and CDR2 YNNKEL (reference sequence). The CDR3 extends over 14 amino acids. Trimming cost V 3 bases and J 1 base, with 9 bases left between them. The CDR3 is CASSQGGGNTEAFF. CDR3 in DNA: TGTGCCAGCAGCCAGGGGGGAGGGAACACTGAAGCTTTCTTT.

V and J are TRBV19 and TRBJ1-5; 8 bases fit TRBD1. The CDR3 spans 15 residues. Germline V lookup: CDR1 LNHDA, CDR2 SQIVND (reference sequence). Trimming took 5 bases from V and 4 from J; bases not matched to a gene: 7. The CDR3 reads CASSVKRQGNQPQHF. DNA of the CDR3: TGTGCCAGTAGTGTAAAACGACAGGGGAATCAGCCCCAGCATTTT.

This chain uses TRBV5-4 with TRBJ1-5; the match to TRBD1 covers 11 bases. Germline assignment: CDR1 SGHNT and CDR2 YYREEE (reference sequence). This CDR3 region has 15 residues. V shed 3 bases and J 6 bases; nucleotides not matched to a gene: 5. CDR3 protein: CASSSDRGLGQPQHF. CDR3 nucleotides: TGTGCCAGCAGCTCGGACAGGGGGCTTGGTCAGCCCCAGCATTTT.

The V gene is TRBV4-2, the J gene TRBJ1-2; the D gene is possibly TRBD1 (5 bases). Germline assignment: CDR1 LGHNA and CDR2 YNFKEQ. The CDR3 consists of 13 residues. V lost 0 bases and J lost 7, with 9 bases in between. CDR3 coding DNA: TGTGCCAGCAGCCAAGATCAGCAGGGTGGCTACACCTTC. Protein product: CASSQDQQGGYTF.

The J gene is TRBJ2-1, the V gene TRBV24-1, with D perhaps TRBD2 (6 bases). The germline V gene encodes CDR1 KGHDR and CDR2 SFDVKD. V lost 7 bases to trimming and J lost 6 bases, with 12 bases between them. The CDR3 has 13 residues. CDR3 in DNA: TGTGCCACCAGAGTCGGGGGAAGCAATGAGCAGTTCTTC. It codes for CATRVGGSNEQFF.

V is TRBV30 and J is TRBJ1-6; D is unclear. The CDR3 runs to 14 residues. Germline V gene data show CDR1 as GTSNPN and CDR2 as SVGIG (reference sequence). The V and J ends lost 0 bases and 6 bases respectively, with 9 bases between them. CDR3 protein: CAWSVSSTNSPLHF. CDR3 nucleotide sequence: TGTGCCTGGAGTGTGAGCTCCACTAATTCACCCCTCCACTTT.

The chain has TRBV7-2 and TRBJ2-5, with 8 positions matching TRBD2. The germline V gene has CDR1 SGHTA and CDR2 FQGNSA. The length of the CDR3 is 15 residues. J lost 4 bases, V lost 5 bases, and 9 bases had no gene match. The CDR3 spells CASSDSGKVGETQYF. The CDR3 DNA follows: TGTGCCAGCAGCGATAGCGGGAAGGTGGGAGAGACCCAGTACTTC.

The rearrangement uses TRBV9 and TRBJ1-1; no reliable D call. The CDR3 has 13 residues. Germline CDR1 and CDR2: SGDLS and YYNGEE. V dropped 1 base and J dropped 1 base, with 5 bases sitting between them. This CDR3 is CASSVHKNTEAFF. For the CDR3, the DNA is TGTGCCAGCAGCGTACACAAGAACACTGAAGCTTTCTTT.

The chain is built from TRBV5-1 and TRBJ1-1, with a tentative D call TRBD1 (5 bases). CDR1 SGHRS and CDR2 YFSETQ come from the germline V gene. The CDR3 is 15 residues long. Trimming removed 2 bases from V and 6 bases from J, with 17 bases in between. This chain's CDR3 is CASSFAGTGRAEAFF. The CDR3 DNA follows: TGCGCCAGCAGCTTCGCAGGGACGGGGAGGGCTGAAGCTTTCTTT.

The genes are TRBV4-1 and TRBJ2-3, with D possibly TRBD1 on 5 matching bases. The CDR3 runs 17 residues. The V end was cut by 2 bases, the J end by 2 bases, with 17 bases between. The germline V gene has CDR1 MGHRA and CDR2 YSYEKL. Written as DNA, the CDR3 is TGCGCCAGCAGCCAAAGCAAGACAGAGCTAGACACAGATACGCAGTATTTT. Translating gives CASSQSKTELDTDTQYF.

The chain couples TRBV5-5 to TRBJ1-4; D call uncertain. This CDR3 region has 13 residues. Trimming took off 2 bases at V and 8 bases at J, with 10 bases between the two ends. Germline CDR1 is SGHKS and CDR2 is YYEKEE (reference sequence). The CDR3 region is CASSLDPGEKLFF. DNA for the CDR3: TGTGCCAGCAGCTTAGATCCGGGGGAAAAACTGTTTTTT.

V usage is TRBV9 and J usage is TRBJ1-1, with D maybe TRBD1 (5 bases). The V end was cut by 6 bases, the J end by 0 bases, with 9 bases between. Germline V lookup: CDR1 SGDLS, CDR2 YYNGEE. The CDR3 totals 13 residues. As DNA, the CDR3 is TGTGCCAGCACCAGGGTAATGAACACTGAAGCTTTCTTT. Translated, it gives CASTRVMNTEAFF.

The chain links TRBV7-2 to TRBJ1-3; TRBD1 might be the D (5 bases). Germline V lookup: CDR1 SGHTA, CDR2 FQGNSA. V lost 3 bases and J 0 bases, leaving 9 bases between the germline ends. CDR3 size: 15 residues. The CDR3 DNA is TGTGCCAGCAGCTTTCCAGGGTCCTCTGGAAACACCATATATTTT. Amino acids: CASSFPGSSGNTIYF.

V and J are TRBV7-2 and TRBJ2-7, with 7 bases lining up with TRBD2. Germline V lookup: CDR1 SGHTA, CDR2 FQGNSA. The CDR3 runs to 16 residues. Trimming cost V 5 bases and J 3 bases; bases outside gene matches: 13. Here the CDR3 DNA reads TGTGCCAGCAGCCGCAGTAGGTCTAGCGGAGACTACGAGCAGTACTTC. It specifies CASSRSRSSGDYEQYF. The full variable domain, with the rest looked up from reference TRBV7-2 and TRBJ2-7, is GAGVSQSPSNKVTEKGKDVELRCDPISGHTALYWYRQSLGQGLEFLIYFQGNSAPDKSGLPSDRFSAERTGGSVSTLTIQRTQQEDSAVYLCASSRSRSSGDYEQYFGPGTRLTVT.

The CDR3 is CASSLGSYYGYTF. CDR3 bases: TGTGCCAGCAGCTTAGGGAGTTACTATGGCTACACCTTC. The V and J genes are TRBV7-3 and TRBJ1-2; no reliable D call. The germline V and J ends were trimmed by 2 bases and 3 bases, with 7 bases remaining between them. The CDR3 is made up of 13 amino acids. CDR1 is SGHTA and CDR2 is FQGTGA in the germline V gene.